Presented here are 30 T cell receptor beta chains from one specimen sequenced in a study of T cells after yellow fever vaccination. TCRdb re-called the 5' RACE reads with MiXCR, one entry per CDR3 protein. The sample shows about 400,000 distinct CDR3 sequences, about 6.2% of them seen only once. Source: PBMCs, taken 5 days after the yellow fever booster vaccination. These TCRs come from a man aged 25 to 40 who received the YFV17D yellow fever vaccine.

This clonotype occurred many times. CDR3: CASSQGGAGSSYNEQFF. In DNA, the CDR3 is TGCGCCAGCAGCCAAGGAGGAGCGGGCTCCTCCTACAATGAGCAGTTCTTC. This chain joins TRBV4-3 and TRBJ2-1, with D possibly TRBD2 on 6 matching bases. This CDR3 comprises 17 residues. V lost 1 base and J 0 bases, leaving 13 bases between the germline ends. CDR1 is LGHNA, CDR2 YSLEER, per germline.

The chain recombines TRBV5-1 with TRBJ2-4; the match to TRBD2 covers 7 bases. The V gene end was trimmed by 4 bases and the J gene end by 2 bases; junction bases not matched to a gene: 6. Per germline, CDR1 SGHRS and CDR2 YFSETQ. This CDR3 spans 15 amino acids. CDR3 sequence: CASSPAGGTKNIQYF. CDR3 DNA: TGCGCCAGCAGCCCAGCCGGGGGGACCAAAAACATTCAGTACTTC.

This clonotype was recorded at least ten times. Compared with germline, one end of the junction differs, possibly owing to a read error. J is TRBJ2-3 and V is TRBV18; D not resolved. CDR3 length: 15 residues. The germline V gene has CDR1 KGHSH and CDR2 LQKENI. CDR3 region: CASSPPRTLQNTQCF. In nucleotides, the CDR3 is TGTGCCAGCTCCCCACCTCGGACCTTACAAAATACGCAGTGTTTT.

This clonotype was seen ten or more times. V usage is TRBV7-2 and J usage is TRBJ2-7; 9 nucleotides agree with TRBD2. In germline, CDR1 is SGHTA, CDR2 FQGNSA. The CDR3 runs to 16 residues. The junction had 8 bases not matched to a gene; V was cut back by 2 bases and J by 3 bases. CDR3 amino acids: CASSLRTSEQYYEQYF. CDR3 sequence (DNA): TGTGCCAGCAGCTTACGGACTAGCGAACAATACTACGAGCAGTACTTC. Based on the CDR3 plus reference TRBV7-2 and TRBJ2-7, the full variable domain is GAGVSQSPSNKVTEKGKDVELRCDPISGHTALYWYRQSLGQGLEFLIYFQGNSAPDKSGLPSDRFSAERTGGSVSTLTIQRTQQEDSAVYLCASSLRTSEQYYEQYFGPGTRLTVT.

V and J are TRBV5-1 and TRBJ2-3; perhaps TRBD1 as D (6 bases). CDR1 is SGHRS, CDR2 YFSETQ, per germline. V was clipped by 0 bases and J by 1 base, with 9 bases between them. The CDR3 spans 15 residues. The CDR3: CASSLGQARTDTQYF. The CDR3 DNA sequence: TGCGCCAGCAGCTTGGGACAGGCCCGCACAGATACGCAGTATTTT.

This clonotype was counted between two and nine times. This chain uses TRBV9 with TRBJ2-5; D possibly corresponds to TRBD2 (6 bases). The CDR3 length is 15 residues. The germline CDR1 and CDR2 sequences are SGDLS and YYNGEE. The V gene lost 1 base and the J gene lost 1 base, with 11 bases spanning the gap. CDR3 DNA sequence: TGTGCCAGCAGCGTACTTCAAGCGGGCCAAGAGACCCAGTACTTC. The encoded protein is CASSVLQAGQETQYF.

The table lists this clonotype with many counts. The V gene is TRBV30, the J gene TRBJ2-2; 10 nucleotides agree with TRBD2. Per the germline V gene, CDR1 is GTSNPN and CDR2 is SVGIG (reference sequence). The V gene end was trimmed by 3 bases and the J gene end by 5 bases; junction bases not matched to a gene: 3. The CDR3 loop spans 14 amino acids. The CDR3 protein is CAWRGTSATGELFF. CDR3 sequence (DNA): TGTGCCTGGAGGGGGACTAGCGCTACCGGGGAGCTGTTTTTT.

This clonotype showed up many times. The chain combines TRBV20-1 with TRBJ1-5, with D unresolved. This CDR3 spans 12 amino acids. With 6 bases removed from V and 6 bases from J, the gap between germline ends came to 12 bases. Germline V gene sequence: CDR1 DFQATT, CDR2 SNEGSKA (reference sequence). The CDR3 DNA reads as TGCAGTGCCCCGATCACCGGTCAGCCCCAGCATTTT. It is translated as CSAPITGQPQHF.

This clonotype was detected many times. The rearrangement uses TRBV4-2 and TRBJ2-3, with D hard to call. V was cut by 1 base and J by 6 bases, with 11 bases left in between. Germline V gene sequence: CDR1 LGHNA, CDR2 YNFKEQ. This CDR3 is 14 amino acids long. The CDR3 protein is CASSQAGHRDTQYF. Written as DNA, the CDR3 is TGTGCCAGCAGCCAAGCCGGGCATCGGGATACGCAGTATTTT.

Ten or more counts support this clonotype. The rearrangement links TRBV14 to TRBJ1-1; D gene ambiguous. V was clipped by 4 bases and J by 4 bases, with 13 bases between them. Germline values: CDR1 SGHDN, CDR2 FVKESK. This CDR3 contains 14 residues. The CDR3 region has the DNA TGTGCCAGCAGCCTAAGACCCCGGGGCACTGAAGCTTTCTTT. Translating it yields CASSLRPRGTEAFF.

This chain uses TRBV29-1 with TRBJ2-3, with D tentatively TRBD2 (6 bases). The CDR3 runs 13 residues. The V gene lost 5 bases and the J gene lost 3 bases, with 12 bases spanning the gap. Germline CDR1 SQVTM, CDR2 ANQGSEA. CDR3 in DNA: TGCAGCGTTTACGGGGCGGGGACAGATACGCAGTATTTT. Translation: CSVYGAGTDTQYF.

This clonotype was detected ten times or more. The chain employs TRBV7-9 and TRBJ2-7; 8 bases map to TRBD1. CDR1 and CDR2 from the germline V gene are SEHNR and FQNEAQ (reference sequence). CDR3 length: 15 residues. J was trimmed by 0 bases and V by 5 bases; bases with no gene match: 6. In DNA form, the CDR3 reads TGTGCCAGCAGCCACCGGGACAGGAGCTCCTACGAGCAGTACTTC. Its translation: CASSHRDRSSYEQYF.

Many counts were recorded for this clonotype. V is TRBV7-2 and J is TRBJ2-7; TRBD2 matches at 7 bases. Trimming at V came to 6 bases and at J to 2 bases, leaving 10 bases not matched to a gene. The CDR3 has 15 residues. From germline, CDR1 is SGHTA and CDR2 FQGNSA. The CDR3 DNA reads TGTGCCAGCAGTCCTGGGGGGACTACCACCTACGAGCAGTACTTC. It translates to CASSPGGTTTYEQYF.

This clonotype was seen more than once but under ten times. J is TRBJ2-5 and V is TRBV6-5; D not resolved. The CDR3 length is 13 residues. V lost 6 bases and J lost 2, with 10 bases in between. Germline values: CDR1 MNHEY, CDR2 SVGAGI. The DNA of the CDR3 is TGTGCCAGCAGACGGACGGTTCAAGAGACCCAGTACTTC. It is translated as CASRRTVQETQYF.

The sample holds a few counts of this clonotype. CDR3 amino acids: CSVGLAGVNQETQYF. Written as DNA, the CDR3 is TGCAGCGTTGGACTAGCGGGAGTGAACCAAGAGACCCAGTACTTC. The rearrangement links TRBV29-1 to TRBJ2-5; 12 bases map to TRBD2. J gave up 0 bases and V 4 bases, and 3 bases lay outside the gene matches. There are 15 residues in the CDR3. Germline CDR1 SQVTM, CDR2 ANQGSEA.

This clonotype was recorded a few times. The chain uses TRBV7-2 and TRBJ2-3; 8 nucleotides match TRBD2. Germline CDR1 is SGHTA and CDR2 is FQGNSA. The CDR3 contains 12 residues. V was pared by 3 bases and J by 10 bases, with 3 bases of the junction left unmatched. CDR3 coding DNA: TGTGCCAGCAGCTTCTCGGGGGGGGCGCAGTATTTT. Translated, it gives CASSFSGGAQYF.

The sample holds many counts of this clonotype. V and J are TRBV6-5 and TRBJ2-1; TRBD1 aligns across 7 bases. The length of the CDR3 is 14 residues. Germline assignment: CDR1 MNHEY and CDR2 SVGAGI. The trim removed 1 base at V and 3 bases at J, leaving 0 bases unmatched. The CDR3, as DNA: TGTGCCAGCAGTTACTGGGACAGCTACAATGAGCAGTTCTTC. Translating it yields CASSYWDSYNEQFF.

This clonotype was seen a few times. The chain joins TRBV18 to TRBJ2-7; D ambiguous. Germline lookup yields CDR1 KGHSH and CDR2 LQKENI. V was pared by 4 bases and J by 4 bases, with 8 bases between. The CDR3 sequence is 12 residues long. The CDR3 region has the DNA TGTGCCAGCTCACGTGGGGATTACGAGCAGTACTTC. Its translation is CASSRGDYEQYF.

Ten or more counts support this clonotype. The chain uses TRBV7-9 and TRBJ1-2; D is undetermined. Trimming took off 1 base at V and 3 bases at J, with 12 bases between the two ends. The germline V gene has CDR1 SEHNR and CDR2 FQNEAQ (reference sequence). This CDR3 has 15 residues. CDR3 in DNA: TGTGCCAGCAGCTTAGGAGAGCAGGCGGACTATGGCTACACCTTC. As protein: CASSLGEQADYGYTF.

This clonotype occurred many times. The V gene is TRBV7-8, the J gene TRBJ1-6, with 7 nucleotides matching TRBD1. V was pared by 5 bases and J by 9 bases, with 4 bases of the junction left unmatched. Germline V gene data show CDR1 as SGHVS and CDR2 as FQNEAQ. The CDR3 has 13 residues. DNA for the CDR3: TGTGCCAGCAGCCAAGACAGGGTTTCACCCCTCCACTTT. It encodes CASSQDRVSPLHF.

This clonotype was observed a handful of times. One end of the junction is discordant with germline, which a read error may explain. The chain uses TRBV12-3 or TRBV12-4 and TRBJ2-7; tentative D call: TRBD2 (5 bases). The CDR3 contains 12 residues. The CDR3: CASSLDPGNPHF. The CDR3 DNA follows: TGTGCCAGCAGTTTAGATCCGGGAAACCCACACTTC.

This clonotype was counted between two and nine times. The rearrangement uses TRBV6-2 or TRBV6-3 and TRBJ1-5; D uncertain. The ends were cut back, 6 bases at V and 0 bases at J, with 9 bases in the middle. The CDR3 has 14 amino acids. CDR1 is MNHEY, CDR2 SVGEGT, per germline. The CDR3 nucleotides read TGTGCCAGCAGGCCGACGGCTAGCAATCAGCCCCAGCATTTT. Translation: CASRPTASNQPQHF.

This clonotype appeared a few times. This chain joins TRBV5-4 and TRBJ2-5, with 12 bases identical to TRBD2. CDR3 length equals 15 residues. Germline V CDR1 and CDR2: SGHNT, YYREEE (reference sequence). J gave up 4 bases and V 4 bases, and 5 bases lay outside the gene matches. CDR3 DNA sequence: TGTGCCAGCAGCCGAGGACTAGCGGGAAGAGAGACCCAGTACTTC. Its protein product is CASSRGLAGRETQYF.

This clonotype was counted ten times or more. The V call is TRBV6-1, the J call TRBJ1-5, with 9 bases matching TRBD1. The trim removed 6 bases at V and 8 bases at J, leaving 8 bases unmatched. The CDR3 runs 14 residues. Germline loops: CDR1 MNHNS, CDR2 SASEGT. The CDR3 sequence: CASRLTGGGKPQHF. CDR3 sequence (DNA): TGTGCCAGCAGACTTACAGGGGGCGGAAAGCCCCAGCATTTT.

The chain is built from TRBV3-1 and TRBJ2-1; D remains unclear. CDR1 and CDR2 (germline): LGHDT, YNNKEL (reference sequence). The CDR3 loop spans 16 amino acids. The V end lost 4 bases, the J end lost 2 bases, and 15 bases lay between the germline ends. The CDR3 nucleotides are TGTGCCAGCAGCCGAGGATTGGTAAGTCCCTACAATGAGCAGTTCTTC. Amino acids: CASSRGLVSPYNEQFF.

This clonotype was picked up a small number of times. The chain employs TRBV20-1 and TRBJ2-1; 9 bases match TRBD2. The CDR3 runs to 14 residues. Losses at the gene ends were 6 bases for V and 0 bases for J; bases not matched to a gene: 3. Germline V gene sequence: CDR1 DFQATT, CDR2 SNEGSKA (reference sequence). The CDR3 nucleotides read TGCAGTGCAGGCGGGAGGGCCTCCTACAATGAGCAGTTCTTC. This gives the protein CSAGGRASYNEQFF.

This clonotype was recorded a few times. CDR3 region: CASRPSPRNEQFF. DNA of the CDR3: TGTGCCAGTAGGCCAAGCCCCAGGAATGAGCAGTTCTTC. This rearrangement joins TRBV19 to TRBJ2-1, with D unclear. Trimming took 6 bases from V and 7 from J, leaving 13 bases between them. The CDR3 is made up of 13 amino acids. Per germline, CDR1 LNHDA and CDR2 SQIVND (reference sequence).

Only a few counts were recorded for this clonotype. V gene TRBV12-3 or TRBV12-4 combines with J gene TRBJ1-4, with D uncertain. V lost 3 bases to trimming and J lost 8 bases, with 10 bases between them. The CDR3 totals 13 residues. CDR3 loop: CASSLGWREKLFF. DNA for the CDR3: TGTGCCAGCAGTTTGGGCTGGAGGGAAAAACTGTTTTTT.

The chain carries TRBV9 and TRBJ1-2; 9 positions match TRBD1. Germline lookup yields CDR1 SGDLS and CDR2 YYNGEE. V lost 1 base and J lost 4; bases outside the gene matches: 17. The CDR3 length is 19 residues. CDR3 region: CASSVSAGVTTGGSYGYTF. The CDR3 nucleotides read TGTGCCAGCAGCGTATCGGCGGGGGTTACGACAGGGGGATCCTATGGCTACACCTTC.

This clonotype was seen more than once but under ten times. The rearrangement uses TRBV5-6 and TRBJ2-1; possibly TRBD1 for D (5 bases). CDR3 size: 15 residues. V dropped 3 bases and J dropped 2 bases, with 12 bases sitting between them. Germline V gene lookup returns CDR1 SGHDT and CDR2 YYEEEE. CDR3 sequence reads: CASSWRQPTYNEQFF. The CDR3 nucleotides read TGTGCCAGCAGCTGGCGACAGCCTACCTACAATGAGCAGTTCTTC.